Listed below are T cell receptor beta chains from one sample, sequenced in a study of T cell changes during pregnancy in multiple sclerosis. The table came from immunoSEQ multiplex PCR; TCRdb's copy has only in-frame clones and leaves some out. The repertoire includes about 100,000 clones, 80% to 95% of them detected once, and less than 2% sits in the top ten. The sequencing here drew on peripheral blood, taken after pregnancy. The receptors stem from a female donor with multiple sclerosis, enrolled in a pregnancy study. The CDR3 runs from the conserved cysteine through the conserved F or W. D genes are given only for firm matches. Expanded clones are given a class, and other clones once, few, many or no size at all.

TGTGCCAGCTCACGAAACAGGGAGCACACCGGGGAGCTGTTTTTT CASSRNREHTGELFF - TRBJ2-2 - TRBV18
TGTGCCAGCATCTGGACAGGGGGCCGCATAGGCAATCAGCCCCAGCATTTT CASIWTGGRIGNQPQHF - TRBJ1-5 TRBD1 TRBV28
TGTGCCAGCCAACACCAGGGTGCCGATGGCTACACCTTC CASQHQGADGYTF - TRBJ1-2 - TRBV19
TGTGCCAGCAGCCCCCTAGCGGGGGGGCCGGGTGAGCAGTACTTC CASSPLAGGPGEQYF - TRBJ2-7 TRBD2 TRBV7-3
TGTGCCAGCTCGCCGGGACAGTCCTACGAGCAGTACTTC CASSPGQSYEQYF - TRBJ2-7 TRBD1 TRBV18
TGTGCCAGCAGCCCGCGACTAGCCTATAGCTCCTACGAGCAGTACTTC CASSPRLAYSSYEQYF once TRBJ2-7 TRBD2 TRBV9
TGTGCCACCAGCAGAGTTACTTTCACAGATACGCAGTATTTT CATSRVTFTDTQYF - TRBJ2-3 - TRBV15
TGTGCCAGCAGCTTTCGGTCGAACACTGAAGCTTTCTTT CASSFRSNTEAFF once TRBJ1-1 - TRBV11-3
TGTGCCAGCAGTGCGATCTCACCCCTCCACTTT CASSAISPLHF - TRBJ1-6 - TRBV7-6
TGTGCCAGCAGCCAGTGGACAGCCGGAGGCTATGGCTACACCTTC CASSQWTAGGYGYTF - TRBJ1-2 - TRBV6-6
TGTGCCAGCAGCCCAGGAGACAGGATGGGCGAGCAGTACTTC CASSPGDRMGEQYF - TRBJ2-7 - TRBV9
TGTGCCAGCAGCCAAGACCTAGCGGGGGCTCGTACTACCAAGCAGTACTTC CASSQDLAGARTTKQYF - TRBJ2-7 TRBD2 TRBV14
TGTGCCAGCAGTGAATCTGTAGTTCGGGAGACCCAGTACTTC CASSESVVRETQYF - TRBJ2-5 - TRBV25-1
TGTGCCAGCAGCTTGACACGAAACTATGGCTACACCTTC CASSLTRNYGYTF - TRBJ1-2 - TRBV5-6
TGTGCCAGCAGCCCCACGGGACTAGCGGCCTCCTTTGAGCAGTACTTC CASSPTGLAASFEQYF - TRBJ2-7 TRBD2 TRBV9
TGTGCCAGCAGCTCCCTGACAGGGACCGGGGCCAACGTCCTGACTTTC CASSSLTGTGANVLTF - TRBJ2-6 TRBD1 TRBV7-2
TGCAGCGGCGGACAGGGAGACACTGAAGCTTTCTTT CSGGQGDTEAFF - TRBJ1-1 TRBD1 TRBV29-1
TGTGCCAGTAGTATCGAGGGACTAGCGGGGGCTGAGCAGTTCTTC CASSIEGLAGAEQFF - TRBJ2-1 TRBD2 TRBV19
TGTGCCAGCAGTCAGGATTCACCCCTCCACTTT CASSQDSPLHF - TRBJ1-6 - TRBV2
TGCAGTGCTGGGGACTTCTACGAGCAGTACTTC CSAGDFYEQYF - TRBJ2-7 - TRBV20-1
TGTGCCACCTTTACACTGACTAGCGGGATGACCGGGGAGCTGTTTTTT CATFTLTSGMTGELFF - TRBJ2-2 TRBD2 TRBV2
TGTGCCAGCAGTTACGGTCCGCTAAAAGGAGGCGAGCAGTACTTC CASSYGPLKGGEQYF - TRBJ2-7 - TRBV6-5